A selection of T cell receptor beta chains follows, all from one sample in a study of blood T cell repertoires in COVID-19. TCRdb's copy holds only in-frame clones and misses some; the assay was immunoSEQ multiplex PCR. This repertoire shows about 250,000 clones, roughly 80% found once; its top ten account for around a sixth. The material sequenced was peripheral blood. These receptors were taken from a person aged 70 to 85 with COVID-19, enrolled during active disease. Each CDR3 is given with its conserved first and last residue. A D gene is named only where the DNA matches it firmly. Size tells how often a clone was seen (once, few, many) or the class of an expanded clone, and some rows leave it out.

v_call: TRBV28; d_call: NA; clone_size: NA; j_call: TRBJ1-2; cdr3_aa: CASRGLYGYTF; cdr3_nt: TGTGCCAGCAGGGGACTCTATGGCTACACCTTC
v_call: TRBV3-1/TRBV3-2; d_call: TRBD2; clone_size: few; j_call: TRBJ2-7; cdr3_aa: CASSQELLAGLSSSYEQYF; cdr3_nt: TGTGCCAGCAGCCAAGAGCTACTAGCGGGCCTCTCAAGCTCCTACGAGCAGTACTTC
v_call: TRBV6-1; d_call: NA; clone_size: NA; j_call: TRBJ1-3; cdr3_aa: CASSGDPFIRAGNTIYF; cdr3_nt: TGTGCCAGCAGTGGAGATCCATTCATCAGGGCCGGAAACACCATATATTTT
v_call: TRBV6-2/TRBV6-3; d_call: NA; clone_size: once; j_call: TRBJ1-6; cdr3_aa: CASSYRRQSSYNSPLHF; cdr3_nt: TGTGCCAGCAGTTACCGGCGACAGAGCTCCTATAATTCACCCCTCCACTTT
v_call: TRBV27; d_call: NA; clone_size: NA; j_call: TRBJ1-1; cdr3_aa: CASSSTGHEAFF; cdr3_nt: TGTGCCAGCAGTTCGACAGGACATGAAGCTTTCTTT
v_call: TRBV12-3/TRBV12-4; d_call: NA; clone_size: once; j_call: TRBJ1-4; cdr3_aa: CASSLDLREKLFF; cdr3_nt: TGTGCCAGCAGTTTAGATCTGAGGGAAAAACTGTTTTTT
v_call: TRBV4-3; d_call: NA; clone_size: NA; j_call: TRBJ1-3; cdr3_aa: CASSLTLTSLSGNTIYF; cdr3_nt: TGCGCCAGCAGCCTGACGCTGACAAGTCTCTCTGGAAACACCATATATTTT
v_call: TRBV3-1/TRBV3-2; d_call: NA; clone_size: NA; j_call: TRBJ1-2; cdr3_aa: CASSQGYRERYGYTF; cdr3_nt: TGTGCCAGCAGCCAAGGTTACAGGGAAAGATATGGCTACACCTTC
v_call: TRBV7-2; d_call: NA; clone_size: NA; j_call: TRBJ2-7; cdr3_aa: CASSPWRDSYEQYF; cdr3_nt: TGTGCCAGCAGCCCCTGGAGGGATAGCTACGAGCAGTACTTC
v_call: TRBV28; d_call: NA; clone_size: NA; j_call: TRBJ1-1; cdr3_aa: CASFSGRLSGAFF; cdr3_nt: TGTGCCAGTTTTTCCGGCAGGCTCTCGGGGGCTTTCTTT
v_call: TRBV5-6; d_call: NA; clone_size: once; j_call: TRBJ2-2; cdr3_aa: CASSLGETRRRNTGELFF; cdr3_nt: TGTGCCAGCAGCTTGGGCGAGACTCGACGCCGTAACACCGGGGAGCTGTTTTTT
v_call: TRBV11-2; d_call: TRBD1; clone_size: NA; j_call: TRBJ2-1; cdr3_aa: CASSLVGQGVYNEQFF; cdr3_nt: TGTGCCAGCAGCTTAGTCGGACAGGGGGTCTACAATGAGCAGTTCTTC
v_call: TRBV25-1; d_call: NA; clone_size: NA; j_call: TRBJ1-4; cdr3_aa: CASSSFNEKLFF; cdr3_nt: TGTGCCAGCAGTTCATTTAATGAAAAACTGTTTTTT
v_call: TRBV18; d_call: TRBD1; clone_size: NA; j_call: TRBJ2-7; cdr3_aa: CASSRGGTGYHEQYF; cdr3_nt: TGTGCCAGCTCACGTGGCGGGACAGGGTACCACGAGCAGTACTTC
v_call: TRBV6-2/TRBV6-3; d_call: NA; clone_size: NA; j_call: TRBJ2-1; cdr3_aa: CASSYQAHFSYNEQFF; cdr3_nt: TGTGCCAGCAGTTACCAGGCCCACTTCTCCTACAATGAGCAGTTCTTC
v_call: TRBV5-1; d_call: NA; clone_size: once; j_call: TRBJ1-5; cdr3_aa: CASSLDSGYQPQHF; cdr3_nt: TGCGCCAGCAGCTTGGACTCGGGATATCAGCCCCAGCATTTT
v_call: TRBV7-3; d_call: NA; clone_size: few; j_call: TRBJ1-1; cdr3_aa: CASSLTENTEAFF; cdr3_nt: TGTGCCAGCAGCTTGACAGAGAACACTGAAGCTTTCTTT
v_call: TRBV27; d_call: NA; clone_size: NA; j_call: TRBJ2-4; cdr3_aa: CASMSGAKNIQYF; cdr3_nt: TGTGCCAGCATGTCCGGAGCCAAAAACATTCAGTACTTC
v_call: TRBV11-2; d_call: TRBD1; clone_size: NA; j_call: TRBJ1-2; cdr3_aa: CASSPTGLVYGYTF; cdr3_nt: TGTGCCAGCAGCCCGACAGGGTTGGTCTATGGCTACACCTTC
v_call: TRBV21-1; d_call: NA; clone_size: NA; j_call: TRBJ1-5; cdr3_aa: CASSRTGHQPQHF; cdr3_nt: TGTGCCAGCAGCAGAACAGGACATCAGCCCCAGCATTTT
v_call: TRBV5-1; d_call: NA; clone_size: NA; j_call: TRBJ2-1; cdr3_aa: CASSLGDTTYNEQFF; cdr3_nt: TGCGCCAGCAGCTTGGGGGACACAACCTACAATGAGCAGTTCTTC
v_call: TRBV7-2; d_call: TRBD1; clone_size: NA; j_call: TRBJ1-4; cdr3_aa: CASSIGTASVEKLFF; cdr3_nt: TGTGCCAGCAGCATTGGGACAGCCAGCGTTGAAAAACTGTTTTTT
v_call: TRBV5-4; d_call: NA; clone_size: few; j_call: TRBJ2-7; cdr3_aa: CASSPQTVGFYEQYF; cdr3_nt: TGTGCCAGCAGCCCTCAGACAGTCGGGTTCTACGAGCAGTACTTC
v_call: TRBV4-1; d_call: NA; clone_size: NA; j_call: TRBJ1-3; cdr3_aa: CASSQFGGLGNTIYF; cdr3_nt: TGCGCCAGCAGCCAATTCGGGGGGCTAGGAAACACCATATATTTT
v_call: TRBV19; d_call: TRBD1; clone_size: once; j_call: TRBJ1-4; cdr3_aa: CASMSDRGREKLFF; cdr3_nt: TGTGCCAGTATGTCGGACAGGGGACGCGAAAAACTGTTTTTT
v_call: TRBV9; d_call: NA; clone_size: NA; j_call: TRBJ2-7; cdr3_aa: CASSVGVEGYEQYF; cdr3_nt: TGTGCCAGCAGCGTAGGTGTCGAGGGCTACGAGCAGTACTTC